This T cell receptor (beta chain) was observed in a study of cytomegalovirus exposure and HLA in healthy donors. Overall study: The same platform used for the 650 to 850 first-cohort repertoires was also used for the 120 validation repertoires, as a later analysis reported.

Study results and caveats: First-cohort TCR clusters tended to co-occur in the 120 or so validation repertoires, a later analysis found. For most TCR sequences rarity was the rule, although some public TCRs occurred in many donors. The study flagged around 150 TCR beta chains as cytomegalovirus-associated.

About this clone: Antigen unknown. This same CDR3 is encoded by further DNA sequences in the sample.

With V trimmed by 1 base and J by 4 bases, 2 bases remained unmatched. There are 15 residues in the CDR3. Germline V lookup: CDR1 SGHAT, CDR2 FQNNGV. Sequencing used immunoSEQ multiplex PCR; TCRdb keeps in-frame clones, though not all of them. The sample holds fewer than 400,000 clones, around 90% seen once. The material sequenced was PBMCs. This TCR was recovered from a man younger than 40 in good health and CMV-seronegative. The chain joins TRBV11-2 to TRBJ2-2; TRBD2 aligns across 8 bases. The CDR3 sequence is CASSLAGGPTGELFF. CDR3 sequence (DNA): TGTGCCAGCAGCTTAGCGGGGGGGCCCACCGGGGAGCTGTTTTTT.